This is a list of T cell receptor beta chains from one sample in a study of blood T cell repertoires in COVID-19. Generated by immunoSEQ multiplex PCR, the TCRdb table keeps only in-frame clones and is missing some. The sample includes roughly 300,000 clones, around 80% of them seen just once. The sample taken for sequencing was peripheral blood. Receptor source: a woman between 45 and 65 years old with acute or convalescent COVID-19. Each CDR3 is given with its conserved first and last residue.

v_call cdr3_aa
TRBV7-2 CASSFIRLEAEAFF
TRBV6-6 CASNRLASTDTQYF
TRBV27 CASTSGDRAYNEQFF
TRBV29-1 CSVEPGKNTGELFF
TRBV12-5 CASSTGGIVETQYF
TRBV9 CASSVAGQGSYNEQFF
TRBV14 CASSHALRGGAETQYF
TRBV7-8 CASSLKRTNSYEQYF
TRBV6-2/TRBV6-3 CASSYYDPTTEAFF
TRBV4-2 CASSRFLGQGGSPLHF